The TCR beta chain described here comes from a study of shared clonotypes between healthy human individuals. Germline CDR1 and CDR2: SGHAT and FQNNGV. The CDR3 totals 13 residues. Trimming took off 5 bases at V and 3 bases at J, with 7 bases between the two ends. In regard to this clone: Its antigen is as yet unknown.

General observations from the study: A limitation of the genetic and exposure-history diversity represented arose from few donors. In the sorted subsets, rarefaction showed sequencing was incomplete despite large depth.

Generated by immunoSEQ multiplex PCR, the TCRdb table keeps only in-frame clones and is missing some. This table holds 600,000 to 750,000 clones, roughly two thirds found once. Specimen: memory CD4+ T cells sorted from blood. Regarding subset: CD45RA-negative fraction. The source of this sequence is a woman aged 25 to 39 in good health. The V gene is TRBV11-2, the J gene TRBJ2-2; no reliable D call. CDR3 protein: CASSPQYTGELFF. Written as DNA, the CDR3 is TGTGCCAGCAGCCCTCAATACACCGGGGAGCTGTTTTTT.